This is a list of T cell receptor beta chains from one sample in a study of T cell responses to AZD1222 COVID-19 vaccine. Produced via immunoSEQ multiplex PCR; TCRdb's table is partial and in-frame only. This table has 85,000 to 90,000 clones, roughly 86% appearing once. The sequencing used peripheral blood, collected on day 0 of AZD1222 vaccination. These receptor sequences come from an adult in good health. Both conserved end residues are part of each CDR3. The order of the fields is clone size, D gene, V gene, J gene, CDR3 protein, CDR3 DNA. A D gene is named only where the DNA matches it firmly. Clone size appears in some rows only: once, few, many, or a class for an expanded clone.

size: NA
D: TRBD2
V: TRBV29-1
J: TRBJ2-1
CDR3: CSVLTSGNNEQFF
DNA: TGCAGCGTTTTGACTAGCGGCAACAATGAGCAGTTCTTC

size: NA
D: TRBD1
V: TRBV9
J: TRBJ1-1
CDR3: CASSVGTGTNTEAFF
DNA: TGTGCCAGCAGCGTCGGGACAGGTACGAACACTGAAGCTTTCTTT

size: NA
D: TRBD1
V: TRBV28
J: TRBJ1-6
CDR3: CASRKWDSYNSPLHF
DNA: TGTGCCAGCAGGAAGTGGGACAGTTATAATTCACCCCTCCACTTT

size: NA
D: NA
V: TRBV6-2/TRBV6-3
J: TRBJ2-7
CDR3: CASSPRGGRGSYEQYF
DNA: TGTGCCAGCAGTCCCAGGGGTGGCAGAGGCTCCTACGAGCAGTACTTC

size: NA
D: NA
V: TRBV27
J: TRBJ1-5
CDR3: CASRFGVLQPQHF
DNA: TGTGCCAGCCGATTCGGGGTGTTACAGCCCCAGCATTTT

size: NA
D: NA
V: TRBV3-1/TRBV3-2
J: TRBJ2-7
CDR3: CASSQEGGYLHF
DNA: TGTGCCAGCAGCCAAGAAGGAGGGTATTTGCACTTC

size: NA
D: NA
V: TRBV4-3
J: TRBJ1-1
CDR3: CASSQDLGANPEAFF
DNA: TGCGCCAGCAGCCAAGATTTGGGGGCTAACCCTGAAGCTTTCTTT

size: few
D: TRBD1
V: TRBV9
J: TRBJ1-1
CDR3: CASSPATGTGIEAFF
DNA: TGTGCCAGCAGCCCCGCTACCGGGACAGGGATTGAAGCTTTCTTT

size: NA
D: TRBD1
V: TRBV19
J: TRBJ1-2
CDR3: CASSTQRTGGMKVRDGYTF
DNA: TGTGCCAGTAGTACCCAGCGGACAGGGGGCATGAAGGTGCGAGATGGCTACACCTTC

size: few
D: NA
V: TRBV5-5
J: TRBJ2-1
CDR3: CASSLEGSSYNEQFF
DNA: TGTGCCAGCAGCTTGGAGGGGAGCTCCTACAATGAGCAGTTCTTC

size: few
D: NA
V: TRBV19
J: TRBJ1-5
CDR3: CASSTHLSNQPQHF
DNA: TGTGCCAGTAGTACACATCTTAGCAATCAGCCCCAGCATTTT

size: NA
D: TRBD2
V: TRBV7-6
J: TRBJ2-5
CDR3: CASSLRAGTIQETQYF
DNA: TGTGCCAGCAGCCTCCGAGCGGGAACCATCCAAGAGACCCAGTACTTC

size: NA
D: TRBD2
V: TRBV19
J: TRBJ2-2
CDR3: CASTRLAGDTGELFF
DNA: TGTGCCAGTACCAGACTAGCGGGAGACACCGGGGAGCTGTTTTTT

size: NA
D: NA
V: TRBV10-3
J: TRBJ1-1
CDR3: CAISADRGTEAFF
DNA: TGTGCCATCAGTGCGGATAGGGGAACTGAAGCTTTCTTT

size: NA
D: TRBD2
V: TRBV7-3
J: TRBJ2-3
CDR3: CASSSSLAPTDTQYF
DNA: TGTGCCAGCAGTTCATCACTAGCGCCCACAGATACGCAGTATTTT

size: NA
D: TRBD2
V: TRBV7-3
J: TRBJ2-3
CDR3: CASSPTSGRADTQYF
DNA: TGTGCCAGCAGCCCTACTAGCGGGAGAGCCGATACGCAGTATTTT

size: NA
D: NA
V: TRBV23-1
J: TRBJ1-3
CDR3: CASSQSREGGNTIYF
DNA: TGCGCCAGCAGTCAATCCCGGGAGGGAGGAAACACCATATATTTT

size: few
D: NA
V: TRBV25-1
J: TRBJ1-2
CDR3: CASSDSDRVYGYTF
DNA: TGTGCCAGCAGTGATAGTGATCGGGTCTATGGCTACACCTTC

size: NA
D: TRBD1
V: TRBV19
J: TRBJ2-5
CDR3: CATGTAQSLAQYF
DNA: TGTGCCACTGGGACAGCTCAAAGTTTAGCCCAGTACTTC

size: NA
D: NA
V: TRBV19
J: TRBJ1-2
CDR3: CATWDRGRVGSYTF
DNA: TGTGCCACGTGGGATAGGGGCCGCGTGGGGAGCTACACCTTC

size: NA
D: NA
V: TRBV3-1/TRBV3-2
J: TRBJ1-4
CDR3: CASSQEVFQGFGGSATNEKLFF
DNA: TGTGCCAGCAGCCAAGAGGTTTTTCAGGGTTTTGGGGGTTCAGCAACTAATGAAAAACTGTTTTTT

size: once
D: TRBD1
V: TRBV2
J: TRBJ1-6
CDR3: CASSPRGQSPLHF
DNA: TGTGCCAGCAGCCCAAGGGGGCAGTCACCCCTCCACTTT

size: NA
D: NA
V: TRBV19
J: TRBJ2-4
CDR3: CASSPGGPRRDIQYF
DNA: TGTGCCAGTAGCCCAGGGGGGCCCCGAAGGGACATTCAGTACTTC

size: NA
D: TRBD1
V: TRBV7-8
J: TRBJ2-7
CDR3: CASSLTGYYEQYF
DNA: TGTGCCAGCAGCTTGACAGGGTACTACGAGCAGTACTTC

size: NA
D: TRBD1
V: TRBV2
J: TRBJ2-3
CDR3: CASGQGEDTQYF
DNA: TGTGCCAGCGGACAGGGTGAAGATACGCAGTATTTT